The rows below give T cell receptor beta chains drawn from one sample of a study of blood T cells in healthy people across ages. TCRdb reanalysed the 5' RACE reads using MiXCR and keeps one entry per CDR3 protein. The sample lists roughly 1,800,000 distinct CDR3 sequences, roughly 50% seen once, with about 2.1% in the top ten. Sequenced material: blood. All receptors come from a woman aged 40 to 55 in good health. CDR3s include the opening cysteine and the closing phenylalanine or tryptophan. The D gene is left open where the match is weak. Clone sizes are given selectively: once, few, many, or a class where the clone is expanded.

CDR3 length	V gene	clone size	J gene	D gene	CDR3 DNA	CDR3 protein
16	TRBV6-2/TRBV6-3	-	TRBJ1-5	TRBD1	TGTGCCAGCAGTACACAGGGGGCACGTAGAGAACAGCCCCAGCATTTT	CASSTQGARREQPQHF
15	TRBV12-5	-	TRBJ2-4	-	TGTGCTAGTGGTTTGGGGACAGAGGCCAAAAACATTCAGTACTTC	CASGLGTEAKNIQYF
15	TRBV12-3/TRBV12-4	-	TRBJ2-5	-	TGTGCCAGCAGCACTGGGCCTTCAGGCCAGGAGACCCAGTACTTC	CASSTGPSGQETQYF
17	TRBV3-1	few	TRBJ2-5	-	TGTGCCAGCAGCCAAGATCAGTTTAGGAGGAACCAAGAGACCCAGTACTTC	CASSQDQFRRNQETQYF
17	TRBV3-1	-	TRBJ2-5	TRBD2	TGTGCCAGCAGCCAAGAAATTCTAGCGGGGGATGAAGAGACCCAGTACTTC	CASSQEILAGDEETQYF
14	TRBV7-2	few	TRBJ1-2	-	TGTGCCAGCAGCTTAACCCACAGGGACTATGGCTACACCTTC	CASSLTHRDYGYTF
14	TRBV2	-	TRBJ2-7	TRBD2	TGTGCCAGCAGGCCGGGACTACCTCTCCACGAGCAGTACTTC	CASRPGLPLHEQYF
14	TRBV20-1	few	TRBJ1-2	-	TGCAGTGCGGCCCCGCGGTTACAGAGCTATGGCTACACCTTC	CSAAPRLQSYGYTF
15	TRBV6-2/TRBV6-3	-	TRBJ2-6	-	TGTGCCAGCAACACCGGCCTCTCTGGGGCCAACGTCCTGACTTTC	CASNTGLSGANVLTF
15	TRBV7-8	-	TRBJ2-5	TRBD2	TGTGCCAGCAGCTTATCCCGACTAGCGTTAGATGAGCAGTACTTC	CASSLSRLALDEQYF
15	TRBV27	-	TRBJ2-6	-	TGTGCCAGCAGTCAGTGGGGTTCTGGGGCCAACGTCCTGACTTTC	CASSQWGSGANVLTF
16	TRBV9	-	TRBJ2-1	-	TGTGCCAGCAGCGTAGGCCGCCTAGCGACCTACAATGAGCAGTTCTTC	CASSVGRLATYNEQFF
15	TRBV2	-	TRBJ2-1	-	TGTGCCAGCAGTGTCACGGAAGATAGCGGTGGTGAGCAGTTCTTC	CASSVTEDSGGEQFF